Sequencing of this TCR beta chain was carried out in a study of cytomegalovirus exposure and HLA in healthy donors. Findings and caveats of the study: It was likely that a cluster of highly shared sequence variants was a sequencing artifact.

As regards this clone: Its antigen is as yet unknown.

Unmatched junction bases numbered 12, after V lost 6 bases and J lost 4 bases. CDR1 is MDHEN, CDR2 SYDVKM, per germline. This CDR3 is 17 amino acids long. Primers included in the PCR were 60 Vbeta and 13 Jbeta primers. Using immunoSEQ multiplex PCR, the repertoire was profiled, and TCRdb retains in-frame clones only, with some absent. Counted here are 100,000 to 150,000 clones, about 80% occurring once; the ten biggest clones make up about 3.9%. This clonotype originated in a woman aged 40 to 50 in good health and CMV-seropositive. The sample was PBMCs. The chain links TRBV28 to TRBJ2-2; TRBD1 agrees at 9 bases. The CDR3 loop reads CASSLEVGTGSTGELFF. The CDR3 region has the DNA TGTGCCAGCAGCCTAGAGGTAGGGACAGGGTCCACCGGGGAGCTGTTTTTT. Together with reference TRBV28 and TRBJ2-2, the CDR3 gives the full variable domain: DVKVTQSSRYLVKRTGEKVFLECVQDMDHENMFWYRQDPGLGLRLIYFSYDVKMKEKGDIPEGYSVSREKKERFSLILESASTNQTSMYLCASSLEVGTGSTGELFFGEGSRLTVL.